This T cell receptor (beta chain) appears in the sequencing data of a study of cytomegalovirus exposure and HLA in healthy donors. Whole-study findings and limits: It was reported that the classifier diagnosed cytomegalovirus status with high specificity and sensitivity in both the original and validation cohorts.

Details on this clone: Its antigen is not known.

V was cut by 7 bases and J by 10 bases, with 26 bases left in between. The CDR3 is 14 amino acids. Germline CDR1 reads GTSNPN; CDR2 reads SVGIG (reference sequence). The table came from immunoSEQ multiplex PCR; TCRdb's copy has only in-frame clones and leaves some out. The table has roughly 79,000 clones, about 92% seen once. The sequencing sample was made of PBMCs. This receptor was taken from a man between 18 and 35 years old in good health and CMV-seronegative. The rearrangement uses TRBV30 and TRBJ2-7; D may be TRBD1 (7 bases). In DNA, the CDR3 is TGTGCCTCCGCTGGGCGGGGACAGTCAGGGGCCCAGTACTTC. Its translation: CASAGRGQSGAQYF.